Sequencing of this T cell receptor beta chain was carried out in a study of T cells in pancreatic ductal adenocarcinoma. Profiled with immunoSEQ multiplex PCR; TCRdb holds only in-frame clones, not every one. The sample holds around 94,000 clones; nearly 95% are singletons and the top ten take around 3.2%. The study, taken as a whole, reports: Tumor-versus-blood clonality comparisons may be biased toward lower tumor diversity. Mean clonality was about 0.11 in tumors and roughly 0.068 in blood, not significantly different.

Trimming took 3 bases from V and 3 from J, leaving 9 bases between them. CDR1 MDHEN and CDR2 SYDVKM come from the germline V gene. CDR3 length: 13 amino acids. As to this clone: What it recognizes is unknown.

Surgery without prior neoadjuvant therapy was the treatment of the selected pancreatic ductal adenocarcinoma patients. V usage is TRBV28 and J usage is TRBJ2-7; D may be TRBD1 (5 bases). Input material: PBMCs. The clonotype comes from a human donor with pancreatic ductal adenocarcinoma. CDR3 sequence reads: CASSLGQNYEQYF. The DNA for the CDR3 is TGTGCCAGCAGTTTGGGGCAGAACTACGAGCAGTACTTC.